This T cell receptor (beta chain) was identified in a study of blood T cell repertoires in COVID-19. Clones were sequenced by immunoSEQ multiplex PCR, and TCRdb holds only the in-frame ones, with some missing. Here the sample spans just over 650,000 clones, just under 90% being singletons. Specimen: peripheral blood. This clonotype originated in a woman younger than 35 with acute or convalescent COVID-19.

The CDR3 is CASSPLFGAANQPQHF. The CDR3, as DNA: TGTGCCAGCAGTCCTCTTTTCGGTGCGGCGAATCAGCCCCAGCATTTT. The chain joins TRBV27 to TRBJ1-5, with D unresolved. Germline-derived CDR1 and CDR2 are MNHEY and SMNVEV (reference sequence). The CDR3 has 16 residues. The V gene lost 5 bases and the J gene lost 4 bases, with 18 bases spanning the gap.